This TCR beta chain was profiled in a study of identical twins. MiXCR, applied by TCRdb to the 5' RACE reads, yields one record per CDR3 protein. Here the sample spans 400,000 to 550,000 distinct CDR3 sequences, 13% to 15% being singletons. The CDR3 contains 16 residues. V was trimmed by 0 bases and J by 9 bases, leaving 18 bases between them. CDR1 SGHDN and CDR2 FVKESK come from the germline V gene. The sample also formed part of further work on yellow fever vaccine responses in identical twins.

The receptor comes from a woman aged 18-29 years in good health. The V and J genes are TRBV14 and TRBJ2-1; D may be TRBD2 (7 bases). Sequenced: CD4+ T cells sorted from blood. This chain's CDR3 is CASSQERLRRGGEQFF. The CDR3 DNA follows: TGTGCCAGCAGCCAAGAAAGATTACGGAGGGGGGGTGAGCAGTTCTTC.